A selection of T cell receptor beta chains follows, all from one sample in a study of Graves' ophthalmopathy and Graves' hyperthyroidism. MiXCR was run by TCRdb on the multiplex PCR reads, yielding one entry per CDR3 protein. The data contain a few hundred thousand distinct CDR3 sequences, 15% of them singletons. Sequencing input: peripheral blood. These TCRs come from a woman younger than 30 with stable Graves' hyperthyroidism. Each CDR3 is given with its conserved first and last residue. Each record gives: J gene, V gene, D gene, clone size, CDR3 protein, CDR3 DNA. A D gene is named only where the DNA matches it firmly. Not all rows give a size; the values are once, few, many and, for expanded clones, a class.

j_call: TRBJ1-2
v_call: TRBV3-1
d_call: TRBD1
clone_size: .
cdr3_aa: CASSQISAGGTRGYTF
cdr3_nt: TGTGCCAGCAGCCAAATATCTGCAGGGGGTACTCGGGGCTACACCTTC

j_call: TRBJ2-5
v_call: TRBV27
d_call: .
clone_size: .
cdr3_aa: CASSALPSEGETQYF
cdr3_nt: TGTGCCAGCAGCGCCCTCCCTAGCGAAGGAGAGACCCAGTACTTC

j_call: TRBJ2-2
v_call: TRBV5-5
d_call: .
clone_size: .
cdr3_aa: CASISGMDLNTGELFF
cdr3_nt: TGTGCCAGCATCTCGGGCATGGATCTGAACACCGGGGAGCTGTTTTTT

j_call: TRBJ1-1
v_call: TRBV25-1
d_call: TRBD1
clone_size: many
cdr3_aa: CASSESNNRGLNTEAFF
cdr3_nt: TGTGCCAGCAGTGAATCGAATAACAGGGGGCTGAACACTGAAGCTTTCTTT

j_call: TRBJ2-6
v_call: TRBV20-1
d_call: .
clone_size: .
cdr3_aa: CSAIGDFDLTF
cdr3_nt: TGCAGTGCTATCGGGGACTTCGATCTGACTTTC

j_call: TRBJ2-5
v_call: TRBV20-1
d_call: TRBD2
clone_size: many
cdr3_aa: CSASERGGSQTQYF
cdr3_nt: TGCAGTGCTAGTGAGCGGGGGGGCTCGCAGACCCAGTACTTC

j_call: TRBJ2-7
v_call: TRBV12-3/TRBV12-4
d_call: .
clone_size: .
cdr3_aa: CASSAPGNEQYF
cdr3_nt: TGTGCCAGCAGTGCTCCAGGAAACGAGCAGTACTTC

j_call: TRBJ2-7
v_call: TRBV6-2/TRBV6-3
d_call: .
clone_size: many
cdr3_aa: CASSPIRDTTTYEQYF
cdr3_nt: TGTGCCAGCAGCCCCATCCGGGACACCACAACCTACGAGCAGTACTTC

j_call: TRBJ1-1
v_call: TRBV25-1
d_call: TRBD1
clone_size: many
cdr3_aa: CASKTGVYTEAFF
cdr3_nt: TGTGCCAGTAAGACAGGGGTATACACTGAAGCTTTCTTT

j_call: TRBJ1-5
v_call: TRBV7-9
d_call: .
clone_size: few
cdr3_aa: CASSAGFSDQPQHF
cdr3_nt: TGTGCCAGCAGCGCAGGATTTTCGGATCAGCCCCAGCATTTT

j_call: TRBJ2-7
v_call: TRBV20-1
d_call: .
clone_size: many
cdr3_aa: CSARWGSSYEQYF
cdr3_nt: TGCAGTGCCCGATGGGGTAGCTCCTACGAGCAGTACTTC

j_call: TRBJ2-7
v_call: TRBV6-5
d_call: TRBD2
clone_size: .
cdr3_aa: CASSTETSGGHEQYF
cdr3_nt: TGTGCCAGCAGTACTGAGACTAGCGGGGGCCACGAGCAGTACTTC

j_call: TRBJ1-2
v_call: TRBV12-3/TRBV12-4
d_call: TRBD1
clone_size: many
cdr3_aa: CASSKLGTEILYGYTF
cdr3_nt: TGTGCCAGCAGTAAGCTTGGGACAGAGATCCTGTATGGCTACACCTTC

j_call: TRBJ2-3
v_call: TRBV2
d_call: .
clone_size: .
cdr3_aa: CASSVWGQLGTDTQYF
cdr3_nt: TGTGCCAGCAGTGTATGGGGACAACTTGGCACAGATACGCAGTATTTT

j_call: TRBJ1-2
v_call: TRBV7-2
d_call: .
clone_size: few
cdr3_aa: CASSLRGLGLYGYTF
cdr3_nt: TGTGCCAGCAGCTTACGAGGGCTAGGGCTCTATGGCTACACCTTC

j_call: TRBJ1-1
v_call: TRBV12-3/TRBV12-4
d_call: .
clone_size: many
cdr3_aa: CASRSQRGQTMNTEAFF
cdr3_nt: TGTGCCAGCCGTTCCCAAAGGGGTCAAACCATGAACACTGAAGCTTTCTTT

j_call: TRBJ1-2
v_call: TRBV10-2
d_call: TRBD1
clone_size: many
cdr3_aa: CASRGTGGNYGYTF
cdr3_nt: TGCGCCAGCAGAGGGACAGGTGGGAACTATGGCTACACCTTC

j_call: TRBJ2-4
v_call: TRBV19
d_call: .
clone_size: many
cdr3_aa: CASSVPPGDIKYF
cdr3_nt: TGTGCCAGTAGTGTCCCGCCTGGGGACATTAAGTACTTC

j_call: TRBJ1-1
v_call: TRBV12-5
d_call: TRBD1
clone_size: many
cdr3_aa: CASGSGGTEAFF
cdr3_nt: TGTGCTAGTGGTTCAGGGGGAACTGAAGCTTTCTTT

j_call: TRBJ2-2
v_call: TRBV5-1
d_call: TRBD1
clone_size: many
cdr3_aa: CASSLESGGPGELFF
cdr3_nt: TGCGCCAGCAGCTTGGAGTCAGGGGGCCCCGGGGAGCTGTTTTTT

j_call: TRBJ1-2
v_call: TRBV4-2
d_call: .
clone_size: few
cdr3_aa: CASSQGATGGYGYTF
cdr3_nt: TGTGCCAGCAGCCAAGGGGCGACAGGTGGCTATGGCTACACCTTC

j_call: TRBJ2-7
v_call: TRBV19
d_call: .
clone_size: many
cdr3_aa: CASSMGGLDYEQYF
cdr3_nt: TGTGCCAGTAGTATGGGAGGTTTGGACTACGAGCAGTACTTC

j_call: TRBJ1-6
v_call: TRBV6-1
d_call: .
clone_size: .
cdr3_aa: CASSEANLSPLHF
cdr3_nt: TGTGCCAGCAGTGAAGCGAACCTCTCACCCCTCCACTTT

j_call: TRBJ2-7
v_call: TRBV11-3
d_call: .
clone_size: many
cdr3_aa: CASSKTRASYEQYF
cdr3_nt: TGTGCCAGCAGCAAGACCCGAGCCTCCTACGAGCAGTACTTC

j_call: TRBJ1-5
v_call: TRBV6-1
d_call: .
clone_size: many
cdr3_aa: CASSDSTGTSRPYSNQPQHF
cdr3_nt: TGTGCCAGCAGTGATTCAACCGGGACCTCTCGTCCATATAGCAATCAGCCCCAGCATTTT

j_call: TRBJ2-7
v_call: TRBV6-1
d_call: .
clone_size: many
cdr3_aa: CASSSRGTEQYF
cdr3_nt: TGTGCCAGCAGCTCCCGGGGAACCGAGCAGTACTTC

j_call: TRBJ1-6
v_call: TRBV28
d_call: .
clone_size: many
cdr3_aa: CVSSSNSPLHF
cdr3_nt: TGTGTCAGCAGTTCCAATTCACCCCTCCACTTT

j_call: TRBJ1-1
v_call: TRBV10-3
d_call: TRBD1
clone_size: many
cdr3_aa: CAISEPTGENTEAFF
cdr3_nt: TGTGCCATCAGTGAGCCGACAGGGGAGAACACTGAAGCTTTCTTT

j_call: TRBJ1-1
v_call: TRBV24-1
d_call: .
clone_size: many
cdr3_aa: CATSDPRVGTEAFF
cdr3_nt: TGTGCCACCAGTGATCCCAGGGTTGGGACTGAAGCTTTCTTT

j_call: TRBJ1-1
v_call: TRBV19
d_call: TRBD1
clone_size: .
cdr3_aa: CASSPSDRARGEAFF
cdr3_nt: TGTGCCAGTAGCCCCTCGGACAGGGCCCGGGGTGAAGCTTTCTTT

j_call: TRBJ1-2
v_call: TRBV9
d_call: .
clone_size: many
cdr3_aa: CASSVVRNGPIWGYTF
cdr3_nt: TGTGCCAGCAGCGTAGTTCGAAACGGCCCTATTTGGGGCTACACCTTC

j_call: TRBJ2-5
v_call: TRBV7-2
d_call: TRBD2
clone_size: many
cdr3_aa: CASSGGLAGVGGTQYF
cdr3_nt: TGTGCCAGCAGCGGCGGACTAGCGGGGGTCGGGGGGACCCAGTACTTC

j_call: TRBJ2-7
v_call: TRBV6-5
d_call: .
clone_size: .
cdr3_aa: CASSYTPEYEQYF
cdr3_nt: TGTGCCAGCAGTTACACCCCAGAGTACGAGCAGTACTTC

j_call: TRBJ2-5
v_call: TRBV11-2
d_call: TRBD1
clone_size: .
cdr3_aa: CASSFDRGYETQYF
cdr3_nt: TGTGCCAGCAGCTTCGACAGGGGTTATGAGACCCAGTACTTC

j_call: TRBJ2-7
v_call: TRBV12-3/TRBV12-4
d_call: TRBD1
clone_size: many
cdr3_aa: CASSFGQGVYEQYF
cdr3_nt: TGTGCCAGCAGTTTTGGGCAGGGGGTCTACGAGCAGTACTTC

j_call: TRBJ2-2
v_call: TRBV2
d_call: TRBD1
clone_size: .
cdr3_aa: CASQTGVEHTGELFF
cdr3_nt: TGTGCCAGCCAGACAGGGGTGGAGCACACCGGGGAGCTGTTTTTT

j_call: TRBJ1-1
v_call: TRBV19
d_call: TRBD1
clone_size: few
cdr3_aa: CASSTNRGLNTEAFF
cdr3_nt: TGTGCCAGTAGTACCAACAGGGGGCTGAACACTGAAGCTTTCTTT

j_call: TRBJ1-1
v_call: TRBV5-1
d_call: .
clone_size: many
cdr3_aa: CASSPLLDTEAFF
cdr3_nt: TGCGCCAGCAGCCCCCTTTTGGACACTGAAGCTTTCTTT

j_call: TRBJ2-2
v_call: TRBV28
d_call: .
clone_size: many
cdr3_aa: CATCKVTGELFF
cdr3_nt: TGTGCCACCTGCAAAGTAACCGGGGAGCTGTTTTTT

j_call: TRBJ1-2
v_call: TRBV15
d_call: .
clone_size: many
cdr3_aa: CATSRDKMDYGYTF
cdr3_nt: TGTGCCACCAGCAGAGATAAGATGGACTATGGCTACACCTTC

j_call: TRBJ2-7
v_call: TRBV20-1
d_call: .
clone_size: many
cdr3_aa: CSARDQVGARGPLREQYF
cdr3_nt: TGCAGTGCTAGAGATCAAGTCGGGGCGAGAGGCCCACTACGGGAGCAGTACTTC

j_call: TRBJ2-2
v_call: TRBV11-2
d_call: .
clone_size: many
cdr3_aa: CASTKETSTGELFF
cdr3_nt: TGTGCCAGCACAAAGGAGACTTCCACCGGGGAGCTGTTTTTT

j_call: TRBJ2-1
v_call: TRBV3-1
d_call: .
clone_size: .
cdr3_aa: CANSQDPADNEQFF
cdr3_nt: TGTGCCAACAGCCAAGACCCCGCAGACAATGAGCAGTTCTTC

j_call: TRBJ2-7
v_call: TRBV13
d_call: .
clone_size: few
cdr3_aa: CASRETGQSYEQYF
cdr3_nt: TGTGCCAGCAGGGAGACTGGACAGTCCTACGAGCAGTACTTC

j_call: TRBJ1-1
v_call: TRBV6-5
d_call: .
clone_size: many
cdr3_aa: CASSYGRGRYTEAFF
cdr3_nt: TGTGCCAGCAGTTACGGTAGAGGGAGGTACACTGAAGCTTTCTTT

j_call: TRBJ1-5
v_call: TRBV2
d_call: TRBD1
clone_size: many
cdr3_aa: CASRDRGVSNQPQHF
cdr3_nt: TGTGCCAGCAGGGACAGGGGGGTCTCCAATCAGCCCCAGCATTTT

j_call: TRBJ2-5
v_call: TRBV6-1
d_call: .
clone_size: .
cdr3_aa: CASRRTDYQETQYF
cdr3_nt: TGTGCCAGCAGACGAACAGATTACCAAGAGACCCAGTACTTC

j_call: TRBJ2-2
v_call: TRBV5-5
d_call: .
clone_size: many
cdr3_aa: CASSPPRDYTGELFF
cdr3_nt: TGTGCCAGCAGTCCGCCGCGGGACTACACCGGGGAGCTGTTTTTT

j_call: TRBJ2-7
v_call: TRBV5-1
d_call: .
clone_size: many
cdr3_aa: CASSLGGGLSYEQYF
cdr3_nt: TGCGCCAGCAGCTTGGGCGGGGGCCTATCCTACGAGCAGTACTTC

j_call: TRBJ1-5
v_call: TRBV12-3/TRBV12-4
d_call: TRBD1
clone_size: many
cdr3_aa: CASSPSGGAQPQHF
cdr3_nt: TGTGCCAGCAGTCCTTCAGGGGGTGCTCAGCCCCAGCATTTT

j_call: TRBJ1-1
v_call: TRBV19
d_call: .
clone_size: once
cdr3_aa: CASGGVAGTEAFF
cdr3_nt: TGTGCCAGTGGGGGGGTCGCTGGCACTGAAGCTTTCTTT

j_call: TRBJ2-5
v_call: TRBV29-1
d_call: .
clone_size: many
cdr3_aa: CSSRGITGDLQETQYF
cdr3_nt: TGCAGCTCTCGGGGCATAACTGGGGACTTACAAGAGACCCAGTACTTC

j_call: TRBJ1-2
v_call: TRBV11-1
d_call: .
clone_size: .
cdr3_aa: CASSFPTDNYGYTF
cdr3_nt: TGTGCCAGCAGCTTCCCGACAGATAACTATGGCTACACCTTC

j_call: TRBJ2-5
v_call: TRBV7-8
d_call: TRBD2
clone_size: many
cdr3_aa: CASSLMGSGGAVETQYF
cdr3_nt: TGTGCCAGCAGCTTAATGGGTAGCGGGGGGGCCGTGGAGACCCAGTACTTC

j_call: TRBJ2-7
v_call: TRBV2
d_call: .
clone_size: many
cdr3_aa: CASSSGLRYSTFTDEQYF
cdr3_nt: TGTGCCAGCAGTTCCGGACTCAGGTACTCCACGTTTACCGACGAGCAGTACTTC